The 6 T cell receptor beta chains below come from one sample, sequenced in a study of blood T cells in healthy people across ages. It was with a sample-barcoded 5' primer and a J-beta primer mix that a second PCR of about 6 to 12 cycles was run. TCRdb used MiXCR to reprocess the 5' RACE reads, holding one entry per CDR3 protein. The table lists hundreds of thousands of distinct CDR3 sequences, 40% to 65% of them singletons. Sample: blood. These receptors all stem from an elderly woman in good health.

As to this clonotype: One base away lies a much larger clone, so this may be a sequencing read error. The chain is built from TRBV29-1 and TRBJ2-1; D ambiguous. The CDR3 totals 13 residues. Germline values: CDR1 SQVTM, CDR2 ANQGSEA. V lost 4 bases to trimming and J lost 13 bases, with 20 bases between them. The DNA of the CDR3 is TGCAGCGTTGGTGAGCCACCCTCCGAGACCCAGTTCTTC. Encoded protein: CSVGEPPSETQFF.

This clonotype was observed at least ten times. The chain employs TRBV5-6 and TRBJ2-1, with D possibly matching TRBD2 (6 bases). The CDR3 runs to 12 residues. Germline assignment: CDR1 SGHDT and CDR2 YYEEEE. Deletions cut 3 bases from V and 5 bases from J, with 6 bases between. The CDR3 bases are TGTGCCAGCAGCTGGGGGGACAATGAGCAGTTCTTC. Residues: CASSWGDNEQFF.

This clonotype was found once. The chain recombines TRBV2 with TRBJ2-7; no clear D gene. Germline CDR1 is SNHLY and CDR2 is FYNNEI. CDR3 length: 12 amino acids. V was shortened by 5 bases and J by 4 bases, with 9 bases between the two germline ends. CDR3 residues: CASSRALYEQYF. The CDR3 DNA is TGTGCCAGCAGTAGGGCCCTTTACGAGCAGTACTTC.

This clonotype was seen at least ten times. The V gene is TRBV20-1, the J gene TRBJ2-7; TRBD2 matches at 7 bases. After removal of 7 bases from V and 4 bases from J, the junction contained 13 bases not matched to a gene. Germline loops: CDR1 DFQATT, CDR2 SNEGSKA (reference sequence). The CDR3 covers 14 residues. Written as DNA, the CDR3 is TGCAGTGTCGAAGGAGGCGGGAGCAGGTACGAGCAGTACTTC. Encoded protein: CSVEGGGSRYEQYF.

This clonotype appeared a few times. V and J are TRBV4-2 and TRBJ2-1, with 14 bases that match TRBD2. The J call may be wrong; the DNA end is better matched by TRBJ2-7. The CDR3 runs 17 residues. Germline CDR1 and CDR2: LGHNA and YNFKEQ. The CDR3 DNA reads TGTGCCAGCAGCCCCGAGCCGACTAGCGGGGGGGCAAATGAGCAGTACTTC. This translates into CASSPEPTSGGANEQYF.

The chain recombines TRBV7-8 with TRBJ1-2; D call uncertain. This CDR3 is built from 15 residues. V shed 4 bases and J shed 5 bases, with 17 bases lying between them. The germline V gene encodes CDR1 SGHVS and CDR2 FQNEAQ. CDR3 amino acids: CASSSMVVSQYGYTF. CDR3 DNA sequence: TGTGCCAGCAGCTCCATGGTAGTGAGCCAGTATGGCTACACCTTC.